This TCR beta chain came from a study of cytomegalovirus exposure and HLA in healthy donors. Study overall: Around 86 million unique TCRs, all from HLA-typed donors, were included in an early release of the data.

The PCR was carried out with 60 Vbeta primers and 13 Jbeta primers. Sequencing was performed with immunoSEQ multiplex PCR; in TCRdb, only in-frame clones are kept and a portion is missing. The sample has around 140,000 clones; roughly 80% are singletons. Per the germline V gene, CDR1 is SNHLY and CDR2 is FYNNEI. The CDR3 is made up of 14 amino acids. V dropped 6 bases and J dropped 2; count of bases not matched to a gene: 6. Findings and limits, study-wide: HLA alleles showed associations with about 17,000 TCR beta sequences in a later analysis, at a 0.05 false discovery rate.

Note on this clone: As yet, its antigen is unknown.

The origin of this receptor is a young woman in good health and CMV-seronegative. The sequenced material came from PBMCs. The rearrangement links TRBV2 to TRBJ2-7; 8 bases match TRBD1. The CDR3 loop is CASSVRQGPYEQYF. In nucleotides, the CDR3 is TGTGCCAGCAGCGTCCGACAGGGGCCCTACGAGCAGTACTTC.